In this sample, the clone carrying this T cell receptor beta chain turned up once. Its antigen remains unidentified. Assay used: immunoSEQ multiplex PCR; TCRdb lists only in-frame clones, some missing. This sample carries around 30,000 clones, 45% to 65% of them seen once, and the ten largest clones take 5% to 6%. The sample originates from a study of cytotoxic CD8 clonotypes in ibrutinib-treated CLL. Study at large: Recorded responses included 24 partial and 2 complete; following median roughly 68 months, approximately 14 stayed remitted and around twelve progressed. Study-level results: Clonality at baseline surpassed age-matched healthy donors and tracked circulating CD8+ T-cell counts. A rise in clonality was seen at ibrutinib response, and a fall back toward baseline was seen at progression.

The TCR comes from a human donor with chronic lymphocytic leukemia. Sequenced material: PBMCs, taken before ibrutinib treatment.

The CDR3 nucleotides are TGTGCCAGCAGCCAAGATGTGGTGGGGGGACAGTCCCCTCGCAATCAGCCCCAGCATTTT. Its translation is CASSQDVVGGQSPRNQPQHF. The chain recombines TRBV14 with TRBJ1-5; 7 nucleotides match TRBD1. Germline-derived CDR1 and CDR2 are SGHDN and FVKESK. After removal of 0 bases from V and 2 bases from J, the junction contained 16 bases not matched to a gene. The CDR3 sequence is 20 residues long.